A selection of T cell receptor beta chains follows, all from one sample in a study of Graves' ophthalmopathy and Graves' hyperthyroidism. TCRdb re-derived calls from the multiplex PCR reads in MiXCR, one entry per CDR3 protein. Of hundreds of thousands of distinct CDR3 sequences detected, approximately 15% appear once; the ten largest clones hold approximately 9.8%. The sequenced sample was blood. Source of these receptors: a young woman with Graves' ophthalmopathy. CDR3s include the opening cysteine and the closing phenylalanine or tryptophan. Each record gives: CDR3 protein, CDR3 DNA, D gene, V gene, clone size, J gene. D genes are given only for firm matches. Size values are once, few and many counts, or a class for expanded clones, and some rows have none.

CAWRGDRSNQPQHF TGTGCCTGGAGAGGGGACAGAAGCAATCAGCCCCAGCATTTT TRBD1 TRBV30 few TRBJ1-5
CSVERDTPSNYGYTF TGCAGCGTTGAGCGCGACACGCCGTCTAACTATGGCTACACCTTC . TRBV29-1 few TRBJ1-2
CASSLGEYYGYTF TGTGCCAGCAGTTTAGGGGAATACTATGGCTACACCTTC . TRBV12-3/TRBV12-4 many TRBJ1-2
CAWSVPAGGDTGELFF TGTGCCTGGAGTGTTCCGGCGGGAGGAGACACCGGGGAGCTGTTTTTT TRBD2 TRBV30 many TRBJ2-2
CASSYDGDRGLRDTEAFF TGTGCCAGCAGTTACGACGGGGACAGGGGGCTGAGGGACACTGAAGCTTTCTTT TRBD1 TRBV6-2/TRBV6-3 many TRBJ1-1
CASSSLGQMNTEAFF TGTGCCAGCAGTTCCCTGGGGCAAATGAACACTGAAGCTTTCTTT . TRBV6-2/TRBV6-3 many TRBJ1-1
CASSGEGLGYGYTF TGTGCCAGCAGCGGCGAGGGACTAGGCTATGGCTACACCTTC . TRBV3-1 many TRBJ1-2
CASSQVGWGELFF TGTGCCAGCAGCCAAGTAGGATGGGGGGAGCTGTTTTTT . TRBV14 many TRBJ2-2
CAGRQGNTEAFF TGTGCCGGGCGACAGGGGAACACTGAAGCTTTCTTT TRBD1 TRBV6-5 many TRBJ1-1
CASITTRNYGYTF TGTGCCAGCATTACGACCCGAAACTATGGCTACACCTTC . TRBV28 many TRBJ1-2
CASSLGQGSSGNTIYF TGTGCCAGCAGCCTCGGACAGGGAAGCTCTGGAAACACCATATATTTT TRBD1 TRBV9 many TRBJ1-3
CASSFNGGWTEAFF TGTGCCAGCAGTTTCAATGGGGGTTGGACTGAAGCTTTCTTT . TRBV27 many TRBJ1-1
CASSLPTGVGSHPHF TGTGCCAGCAGTTTACCGACAGGGGTTGGTTCACACCCCCACTTT TRBD1 TRBV28 . TRBJ1-6
CASSTRSRRGPWEQYF TGTGCCAGTAGTACCCGGTCTAGGCGGGGGCCTTGGGAGCAGTACTTC . TRBV19 few TRBJ2-7
CASSREGGANVLTF TGTGCCAGCAGCCGGGAAGGGGGGGCCAACGTCCTGACTTTC . TRBV7-9 few TRBJ2-6
CASSFGTSGKTTYNEQFF TGTGCCAGCAGCTTTGGGACTAGCGGGAAAACTACCTACAATGAGCAGTTCTTC TRBD2 TRBV11-1 many TRBJ2-1